Below, 7 T cell receptor beta chains from the same sample are listed, as sequenced in a study of blood T cells in healthy people across ages (dated by TCRdb to about 2015). Library construction relied on 5' RACE. Data came from an Illumina HiSeq 2500. The second PCR ran for about 6 to 11 cycles and used a J-beta primer mix along with a sample-barcoded 5' primer. TCRdb applied fastp at Q25 and MiXCR to the public reads, then kept only in-frame beta chains. When rows share a CDR3 protein, they turn into one entry using the most common DNA and genes. The sample contains fewer than 1.5 million distinct CDR3 sequences, approximately 40% of them found a single time. The top ten clonotypes cover approximately 7.9% of the sample. Sequencing was carried out using blood. These receptors all stem from a young woman in good health.

The rearrangement uses TRBV7-6 and TRBJ2-4; 8 bases agree with TRBD1. TRBJ2-7 matches the DNA end more closely, so the J call is doubtful. The CDR3 contains 15 residues. Germline loops: CDR1 SGHVS, CDR2 FNYEAQ. The CDR3 DNA follows: TGTGCCAGCAGCACGGGACAGGTTGGTTACTACGAGCAGTACTTC. It yields the protein CASSTGQVGYYEQYF.

The rearrangement links TRBV6-1 to TRBJ2-5; 9 nucleotides match TRBD1. V dropped 7 bases and J dropped 4; count of bases not matched to a gene: 13. This CDR3 has 16 amino acids. Germline loops: CDR1 MNHNS, CDR2 SASEGT. DNA for the CDR3: TGTGCCAGCACCCAGACATGGGGACAGGGATTAGAGACCCAGTACTTC. This codes for CASTQTWGQGLETQYF.

The genes are TRBV5-1 and TRBJ2-3; 7 nucleotides align to TRBD1. Trimming removed 3 bases from V and 6 bases from J; junction bases left unmatched: 10. The V gene's germline CDR1 is SGHRS and CDR2 YFSETQ. The CDR3 covers 15 residues. The CDR3 loop is CASSSDDRVPDTQYF. DNA of the CDR3: TGCGCCAGCAGCTCCGACGACAGGGTCCCGGATACGCAGTATTTT.

The V and J genes are TRBV6-5 and TRBJ2-3, with 7 bases matching TRBD2. Germline lookup yields CDR1 MNHEY and CDR2 SVGAGI. V dropped 7 bases and J dropped 5; count of bases not matched to a gene: 6. This CDR3 comprises 13 residues. The CDR3 loop reads CASTKSSGDTQYF. DNA for the CDR3: TGTGCCAGCACCAAGTCTAGCGGAGATACGCAGTATTTT.

Details on this clonotype: Mismatch with germline at one junction end may stem from a read error. V gene TRBV11-1 combines with J gene TRBJ2-3, with D hard to call. The CDR3 is 15 residues long. CDR1 is SGHAT, CDR2 FQDESV, per germline (reference sequence). CDR3 DNA sequence: TGTGCCGGCAGCGCCTCCGGTCTCCCACGGGATACGCAGTATTTT. Its translation is CAGSASGLPRDTQYF.

This clonotype has just a few counts. J is TRBJ2-3 and V is TRBV9; no clear D. The CDR3 length is 14 residues. Germline V gene lookup returns CDR1 SGDLS and CDR2 YYNGEE. The V end lost 4 bases, the J end lost 7 bases, and 16 bases lay between the germline ends. CDR3 residues: CASSPRRWGYTQYF. The CDR3 DNA sequence: TGTGCCAGCAGCCCTCGCCGCTGGGGATATACGCAGTATTTT.

This clonotype was observed a handful of times. This chain joins TRBV6-1 and TRBJ1-2; no reliable D call. The V gene's germline CDR1 is MNHNS and CDR2 SASEGT. The CDR3 loop spans 18 amino acids. V gave up 2 bases and J gave up 0 bases, with 19 bases separating them. CDR3 coding DNA: TGTGCCAGCAGTGAAATTAAACGAGGCGTCGGGTCTAACTATGGCTACACCTTC. Protein product: CASSEIKRGVGSNYGYTF.